The rows below give T cell receptor beta chains drawn from one sample of a study of CD8 T cells in ankylosing spondylitis. TCRdb reprocessed the 5' RACE reads with MiXCR, giving one entry per CDR3 protein. Among 150,000 to 200,000 distinct CDR3 sequences listed, around a third were seen once. Sequenced input: synovial fluid, either unsorted or a sorted T cell fraction (not recorded which). All receptors come from a male donor with ankylosing spondylitis. Each CDR3 is given with its conserved first and last residue. A D gene is named only where the DNA matches it firmly. Clone size is shown for a subset of rows, as once, few, many or a class of expanded clone.

length	size	V	J	D	CDR3	DNA
13	many	TRBV28	TRBJ1-1	.	CASSLVFGTEAFF	TGTGCCAGCAGTTTAGTTTTCGGTACTGAAGCTTTCTTT
16	.	TRBV29-1	TRBJ1-1	TRBD1	CSVTKGTGTLGTEAFF	TGCAGCGTCACGAAGGGGACAGGGACCCTGGGCACTGAAGCTTTCTTT
14	few	TRBV6-4	TRBJ2-2	.	CASSDDLETGELFF	TGTGCCAGCAGTGACGACCTGGAAACCGGGGAGCTGTTTTTT
19	.	TRBV2	TRBJ1-5	TRBD1	CASSETGAGGPNINQPQHF	TGTGCCAGCAGTGAAACGGGAGCAGGGGGCCCGAATATCAATCAGCCCCAGCATTTT
15	many	TRBV7-2	TRBJ2-2	TRBD1	CASSPTGAGTGELFF	TGTGCCAGCAGCCCAACAGGGGCGGGCACCGGGGAGCTGTTTTTT
13	many	TRBV29-1	TRBJ2-7	.	CSVDRESSYEQYF	TGCAGCGTTGACAGGGAAAGCTCCTACGAGCAGTACTTC
14	.	TRBV7-3	TRBJ2-2	TRBD1	CASTTGEETGELFF	TGTGCCAGTACGACAGGGGAGGAAACCGGGGAGCTGTTTTTT
17	few	TRBV6-5	TRBJ1-2	TRBD1	CASSYSGGQGTPYGYTF	TGTGCCAGCAGTTACTCTGGCGGACAGGGAACCCCATATGGCTACACCTTC
19	.	TRBV20-1	TRBJ2-1	.	CSVTGSPRGRTSSYNEQFF	TGCAGTGTTACAGGGTCCCCCAGGGGTCGTACGAGCTCCTACAATGAGCAGTTCTTC
12	once	TRBV9	TRBJ2-1	TRBD1	CASSVDRGPQFF	TGTGCCAGCAGCGTAGACAGGGGACCGCAGTTCTTC
16	few	TRBV7-2	TRBJ2-1	.	CASSLARIGNYNEQFF	TGTGCCAGCAGCTTAGCGCGGATCGGGAACTACAATGAGCAGTTCTTC
15	.	TRBV18	TRBJ2-7	.	CASSPEQGWNYEQYF	TGTGCCAGCTCACCAGAACAGGGCTGGAACTACGAGCAGTACTTC
15	few	TRBV12-3/TRBV12-4	TRBJ2-3	TRBD2	CASRLAGVPPDTQYF	TGTGCCAGCAGACTAGCGGGGGTCCCCCCAGATACGCAGTATTTT
15	.	TRBV12-3/TRBV12-4	TRBJ2-1	TRBD2	CASSLRLAGGGEQFF	TGTGCCAGCAGTTTACGACTAGCGGGGGGGGGTGAGCAGTTCTTC
15	few	TRBV7-6	TRBJ2-3	.	CASSQGGRATDTQYF	TGTGCCAGCAGCCAAGGTGGTAGGGCCACAGATACGCAGTATTTT
13	many	TRBV18	TRBJ1-6	TRBD1	CASSPGQDSPLHF	TGTGCCAGCTCACCGGGACAGGATTCACCCCTCCACTTT
15	few	TRBV4-2	TRBJ2-2	.	CASSQDVRHTGELFF	TGTGCCAGCAGCCAAGATGTGAGGCACACCGGGGAGCTGTTTTTT
12	.	TRBV2	TRBJ2-5	TRBD1	CASRDRAETQYF	TGTGCCAGCAGGGACAGGGCAGAGACCCAGTACTTC
15	.	TRBV7-2	TRBJ2-1	TRBD2	CASSIGTSGPKEQFF	TGTGCCAGCAGCATTGGGACTAGCGGCCCTAAGGAGCAGTTCTTC
15	few	TRBV30	TRBJ2-1	.	CAWSEVPFSYNEQFF	TGTGCCTGGAGCGAAGTCCCCTTCAGCTACAATGAGCAGTTCTTC
14	.	TRBV10-3	TRBJ1-2	.	CAISENRGGNGYTF	TGTGCCATCAGTGAGAACCGGGGGGGCAATGGCTACACCTTC
14	.	TRBV5-1	TRBJ2-7	.	CASSLWGGPYEQYF	TGCGCCAGCAGCTTGTGGGGCGGACCGTACGAGCAGTACTTC
14	few	TRBV5-1	TRBJ2-2	.	CASRLVTNTGELFF	TGCGCCAGCAGATTGGTAACGAACACCGGGGAGCTGTTTTTT
16	few	TRBV18	TRBJ2-7	.	CASSPLATGIGYEQYF	TGTGCCAGCTCGCCACTAGCGACAGGGATTGGTTACGAGCAGTACTTC
15	few	TRBV5-1	TRBJ2-3	TRBD2	CASSPIAGGPDTQYF	TGCGCCAGCAGCCCTATAGCGGGGGGGCCCGATACGCAGTATTTT
11	many	TRBV30	TRBJ1-1	.	CAWGRNTEAFF	TGTGCCTGGGGAAGGAACACTGAAGCTTTCTTT
11	.	TRBV5-6	TRBJ2-5	.	CASSAVSTQYF	TGTGCCAGCAGCGCGGTGTCGACCCAGTACTTC